This TCR beta chain appears in the sequencing data of a study of CD8 T cells in ankylosing spondylitis. In TCRdb, the 5' RACE reads were re-called with MiXCR into one record per CDR3 protein. The sample includes more than 400,000 distinct CDR3 sequences, 5.3% seen only once; the top ten take 3% to 4.5%. This clonotype came up a few times. Antigen unknown. Study-wide results and caveats: A motif of under 10 highly homologous TCR beta variants was seen as apparently characteristic of ankylosing spondylitis blood.

V dropped 0 bases and J dropped 6; count of bases not matched to a gene: 8. CDR3 size: 15 residues. Germline V lookup: CDR1 DFQATT, CDR2 SNEGSKA (reference sequence). The chain uses TRBV20-1 and TRBJ2-1; 7 nucleotides align to TRBD2. The clonotype originates from a male donor with ankylosing spondylitis. The sample taken for sequencing was blood, either unsorted or a sorted T cell fraction (not recorded which). The CDR3 here is CSARDRTGGFNEQFF. DNA of the CDR3: TGCAGTGCTAGAGATAGGACGGGGGGATTCAATGAGCAGTTCTTC.